This is a list of T cell receptor beta chains from one sample in a study of CD8 T cells in Susac syndrome. A single record per CDR3 protein comes from TCRdb applying MiXCR to the immunoSEQ multiplex PCR reads. The sample includes 100,000 to 150,000 distinct CDR3 sequences, 94% seen only once; the top ten take just over 0.095%. Specimen: CD4+ T cells from PBMCs. The receptors derive from a human donor in good health. CDR3s include the opening cysteine and the closing phenylalanine or tryptophan. A D gene is named only where the DNA matches it firmly. Not all rows give a size; the values are once, few, many and, for expanded clones, a class.

CDR3,DNA,J,size,D,length,V
CSAGTGQGNIQYF,TGCAGTGCTGGAACTGGACAGGGAAACATTCAGTACTTC,TRBJ2-4,.,TRBD1,13,TRBV20-1
CASRRAGELFF,TGTGCCAGCAGGAGAGCCGGGGAGCTGTTTTTT,TRBJ2-2,.,.,11,TRBV6-5
CASSYLRGRQFF,TGTGCCAGCAGCTACCTTAGGGGACGGCAGTTCTTC,TRBJ2-1,.,.,12,TRBV7-9
CASSPGTVTEQYF,TGTGCCAGCAGTCCCGGGACTGTTACCGAGCAGTACTTC,TRBJ2-7,.,.,13,TRBV28
CASSFGRAYGGYTF,TGTGCCAGCAGTTTTGGCAGGGCCTATGGTGGCTACACCTTC,TRBJ1-2,.,.,14,TRBV12-3/TRBV12-4
CSAILQGPGEQFF,TGCAGTGCTATATTACAGGGGCCAGGTGAGCAGTTCTTC,TRBJ2-1,.,TRBD1,13,TRBV20-1
CTAVAGDSYNEQFF,TGCACCGCAGTAGCGGGCGACTCCTACAATGAGCAGTTCTTC,TRBJ2-1,.,TRBD2,14,TRBV29-1
CASSFTGAGQPQHF,TGTGCCAGCAGTTTTACAGGGGCGGGTCAGCCCCAGCATTTT,TRBJ1-5,.,TRBD1,14,TRBV2
CASSAGLAGANEQFF,TGTGCCAGCAGTGCGGGACTAGCGGGAGCTAATGAGCAGTTCTTC,TRBJ2-1,.,TRBD2,15,TRBV12-3/TRBV12-4
CAWIPGVGTGELFF,TGTGCCTGGATACCGGGAGTAGGGACCGGGGAGCTGTTTTTT,TRBJ2-2,.,.,14,TRBV30
CASSSLGQGSTDTQYF,TGTGCCAGCAGTTCCTTAGGACAGGGTAGCACAGATACGCAGTATTTT,TRBJ2-3,.,TRBD1,16,TRBV28
CASSENPGAYEQYF,TGTGCCAGCAGCGAAAACCCGGGTGCTTACGAGCAGTACTTC,TRBJ2-7,.,.,14,TRBV9
CASSRGAQGYEQYF,TGTGCCAGCTCTCGGGGGGCCCAGGGCTACGAGCAGTACTTC,TRBJ2-7,few,.,14,TRBV18
CSTTDRGTKNIQYF,TGCAGTACTACGGACAGGGGAACCAAAAACATTCAGTACTTC,TRBJ2-4,.,TRBD1,14,TRBV20-1
CAISEWDRGQPQHF,TGTGCCATCAGTGAATGGGACAGGGGACAGCCCCAGCATTTT,TRBJ1-5,.,TRBD1,14,TRBV10-3
CASSFPTSGRNEQFF,TGTGCCAGCAGTTTCCCGACTAGCGGGAGGAATGAGCAGTTCTTC,TRBJ2-1,.,TRBD2,15,TRBV12-3/TRBV12-4
CASSPRESGNTIYF,TGTGCCAGCAGCCCAAGGGAATCTGGAAACACCATATATTTT,TRBJ1-3,.,.,14,TRBV3-1
CASSPQGTLRGTEAFF,TGTGCCAGCAGCCCCCAGGGAACACTTAGGGGTACTGAAGCTTTCTTT,TRBJ1-1,.,.,16,TRBV7-9
CSVSAGTRSIGGGYTF,TGCAGCGTTTCCGCCGGGACCCGCTCAATTGGGGGTGGCTACACCTTC,TRBJ1-2,.,.,16,TRBV29-1
CASSQAWDRELFF,TGCGCCAGCAGCCAAGCGTGGGATCGGGAGCTGTTTTTT,TRBJ2-2,.,.,13,TRBV4-3
CASSLGPQPEAFF,TGTGCCAGCAGCCTCGGTCCGCAGCCTGAAGCTTTCTTT,TRBJ1-1,once,.,13,TRBV7-9
CASSWSGENTEAFF,TGCGCCAGCAGCTGGTCAGGGGAGAACACTGAAGCTTTCTTT,TRBJ1-1,.,.,14,TRBV5-1
CASSLASNSYEQYF,TGCGCCAGCAGCTTGGCCTCGAACTCCTACGAGCAGTACTTC,TRBJ2-7,.,.,14,TRBV5-1
CASSFTGGAYNEQFF,TGCGCCAGCAGCTTTACAGGGGGCGCCTACAATGAGCAGTTCTTC,TRBJ2-1,.,TRBD1,15,TRBV5-1
CSGKTSGRREQYF,TGCAGTGGTAAGACTAGCGGGAGACGCGAGCAGTACTTC,TRBJ2-7,once,TRBD2,13,TRBV20-1
CSVASTTDSSEQYF,TGCAGCGTTGCGTCCACAACCGACAGTTCAGAGCAGTACTTC,TRBJ2-7,few,.,14,TRBV29-1
CASGPLADTQYF,TGTGCTAGTGGCCCCCTAGCAGATACGCAGTATTTT,TRBJ2-3,.,.,12,TRBV12-5
CASSAGLGLQETQYF,TGTGCTAGCAGCGCCGGGCTGGGCTTACAAGAGACCCAGTACTTC,TRBJ2-5,.,.,15,TRBV7-7
CASSQGLKMTGSLAGGQETQYF,TGTGCCAGCAGCCAGGGGTTAAAAATGACAGGATCCTTAGCGGGAGGCCAAGAGACCCAGTACTTC,TRBJ2-5,.,TRBD2,22,TRBV4-2
CASSSRRVTGLSYEQYF,TGTGCCAGCAGCTCACGTAGGGTAACAGGACTATCCTACGAGCAGTACTTC,TRBJ2-7,.,.,17,TRBV5-6
CAWSRGDTEAFF,TGTGCCTGGAGTCGAGGGGACACTGAAGCTTTCTTT,TRBJ1-1,.,.,12,TRBV30
CASSPQQGITGANVLTF,TGTGCCAGCAGTCCGCAACAGGGGATTACTGGGGCCAACGTCCTGACTTTC,TRBJ2-6,.,TRBD1,17,TRBV28
CASSVGGTGHNEQFF,TGTGCCAGCAGCGTAGGGGGGACAGGGCACAATGAGCAGTTCTTC,TRBJ2-1,.,TRBD1,15,TRBV9
CASSPQGQGFYNEQFF,TGTGCCAGCAGTCCCCAGGGACAGGGATTCTACAATGAGCAGTTCTTC,TRBJ2-1,.,TRBD1,16,TRBV28
CASSFWRQETQYF,TGTGCCAGCAGTTTCTGGCGGCAAGAGACCCAGTACTTC,TRBJ2-5,.,.,13,TRBV12-3/TRBV12-4
CASSFSVTRYNEQFF,TGTGCCAGCAGCTTTAGCGTGACGCGATACAATGAGCAGTTCTTC,TRBJ2-1,.,.,15,TRBV7-2
CAISVEGGMNTEAFF,TGTGCCATCAGTGTTGAGGGCGGCATGAACACTGAAGCTTTCTTT,TRBJ1-1,.,.,15,TRBV10-3
CAIRLLAGAGAGELFF,TGTGCCATCAGGCTACTAGCGGGAGCCGGGGCCGGGGAGCTGTTTTTT,TRBJ2-2,.,TRBD2,16,TRBV10-3
CASSSRPDTEAFF,TGTGCCAGCAGTTCCCGTCCGGACACTGAAGCTTTCTTT,TRBJ1-1,.,.,13,TRBV2
CASSLMVAYNEQFF,TGTGCCAGCAGCTTAATGGTAGCGTACAATGAGCAGTTCTTC,TRBJ2-1,.,.,14,TRBV7-9
CAWSGSGTYYNEQFF,TGTGCCTGGAGTGGATCCGGGACTTACTACAATGAGCAGTTCTTC,TRBJ2-1,.,.,15,TRBV30
CASRYGVNTGELFF,TGTGCCTCTAGGTATGGAGTGAACACCGGGGAGCTGTTTTTT,TRBJ2-2,.,.,14,TRBV19